This is a list of T cell receptor beta chains from one sample in a study of blood T cell repertoires in COVID-19. Assay used: immunoSEQ multiplex PCR; TCRdb lists only in-frame clones, some missing. In the table there are approximately 74,000 clones, roughly 90% of which are singletons. Material for sequencing was peripheral blood. The source is a man between 65 and 79 years old with acute or convalescent COVID-19. Each CDR3 is given with its conserved first and last residue. A D gene is named only where the DNA matches it firmly.

d_gene	v_gene	j_gene	CDR3aa
NA	TRBV6-5	TRBJ1-3	CASSYSSLSSGNTIYF
NA	TRBV7-9	TRBJ2-2	CASSGPSAVPELFF
TRBD1	TRBV6-6	TRBJ1-4	CASLDRVAEKLFF
NA	TRBV3-1/TRBV3-2	TRBJ1-2	CASSRTTQGEGYGYTF
NA	TRBV11-2	TRBJ1-5	CASSWGHDSNQPQHF
NA	TRBV2	TRBJ2-7	CASKSSLAGTYEQYF
TRBD2	TRBV4-3	TRBJ2-1	CASSQRLNGAGREFF
TRBD1	TRBV7-2	TRBJ1-1	CASSLVDRGTEAFF
NA	TRBV20-1	TRBJ1-1	CSASPPGHDNTEAFF
TRBD1	TRBV9	TRBJ1-1	CASSVGQDRNTEAFF
NA	TRBV28	TRBJ1-4	CASTGRSWEKLFF
TRBD2	TRBV11-2	TRBJ2-1	CASNRGLAARNEQFF
TRBD1	TRBV4-1	TRBJ1-2	CASSQGGFLEGADGYTF
TRBD2	TRBV4-3	TRBJ2-4	CASSQDHPSGLNIQYF
NA	TRBV11-2	TRBJ2-2	CASSLERVAGELFF
NA	TRBV9	TRBJ2-5	CASSVDGSRETQYF
NA	TRBV5-1	TRBJ2-6	CASSSNPGAGANVLTF
NA	TRBV19	TRBJ1-2	CASSPRTVNYGYTF
TRBD1	TRBV6-5	TRBJ2-6	CASRRDSSGANVLTF
NA	TRBV9	TRBJ2-1	CASSVGGLALYNEQFF
NA	TRBV19	TRBJ1-5	CASSIDAQGGNQPQHF
NA	TRBV15	TRBJ1-2	CATSRERGGYTF